The 7 T cell receptor beta chains presented below share a single source sample, sequenced in a study of a mutant IDH1 vaccine in newly diagnosed glioma. Specified time point: week 35, safety follow-up. In the vaccine, a single dose held 300 ug of the mutant IDH1 20-mer peptide, along with topical imiquimod. Clones were read by immunoSEQ multiplex PCR, and TCRdb kept only the in-frame ones, dropping some. The sample records 50,000 to 70,000 clones, around 84% being singletons. Their recognized antigens are unknown. The sequences come from PBMCs, collected from a glioma patient whose treatment included an IDH1 peptide vaccine. The origin of the receptors is a man younger than 45 with glioma.

This chain uses TRBV30 with TRBJ2-1; D might be TRBD1 or TRBD2, each matching 5 bases. The germline CDR1 and CDR2 sequences are GTSNPN and SVGIG (reference sequence). V lost 3 bases and J lost 5, with 20 bases in between. The CDR3 is made up of 16 amino acids. Here the CDR3 reads CAWRATWWGNDNEQFF. CDR3 nucleotides: TGTGCCTGGAGAGCCACTTGGTGGGGGAACGACAATGAGCAGTTCTTC. Full variable domain (rest looked up from reference TRBV30 and TRBJ2-1): SQTIHQWPATLVQPVGSPLSLECTVEGTSNPNLYWYRQAAGRGLQLLFYSVGIGQISSEVPQNLSASRPQDRQFILSSKKLLLSDSGFYLCAWRATWWGNDNEQFFGPGTRLTVL.

The rearrangement joins TRBV5-1 to TRBJ2-5; unclear D gene. V dropped 0 bases and J dropped 3 bases, with 6 bases sitting between them. Germline-derived CDR1 and CDR2 are SGHRS and YFSETQ. CDR3 length equals 13 residues. Here the CDR3 reads CASSLGGEETQYF. In DNA form, the CDR3 reads TGCGCCAGCAGCTTGGGCGGTGAAGAGACCCAGTACTTC.

This rearrangement joins TRBV7-8 to TRBJ2-3; 10 nucleotides agree with TRBD2. Trimming cost V 5 bases and J 2 bases; bases outside gene matches: 4. Germline lookup yields CDR1 SGHVS and CDR2 FQNEAQ. This CDR3 has 15 amino acids. The CDR3 sequence is CASSNSGGFTDTQYF. Written as DNA, the CDR3 is TGTGCCAGCAGCAATAGCGGGGGGTTCACAGATACGCAGTATTTT.

CDR3 DNA sequence: TGTGCCAGCAGAGGGACAGCCCGAAGTTTCTTT. Translation: CASRGTARSFF. This chain uses TRBV2 with TRBJ1-1; 7 positions agree with TRBD1. The V gene end was trimmed by 6 bases and the J gene end by 13 bases; junction bases not matched to a gene: 8. Germline values: CDR1 SNHLY, CDR2 FYNNEI. The CDR3 totals 11 residues.

This clone was seen a few times. The V call is TRBV19, the J call TRBJ2-3, with 7 bases aligning to TRBD2. Germline values: CDR1 LNHDA, CDR2 SQIVND (reference sequence). V was clipped by 3 bases and J by 8 bases; unmatched bases: 14. CDR3 length equals 16 residues. Written as DNA, the CDR3 is TGTGCCAGTAGTATTGTGGGGACTACGCACAGAGCTACGCAGTATTTT. It translates to CASSIVGTTHRATQYF.

The chain is built from TRBV29-1 and TRBJ2-2, with D perhaps TRBD1 (6 bases). Germline V gives CDR1 SQVTM, CDR2 ANQGSEA. The CDR3 runs to 13 residues. V lost 5 bases and J 5 bases, leaving 12 bases between the germline ends. The CDR3 here is CSVRRRGTGELFF. CDR3 DNA: TGCAGCGTTCGACGCAGGGGTACCGGGGAGCTGTTTTTT.

The chain joins TRBV5-1 to TRBJ1-1; D unresolved. Germline V gives CDR1 SGHRS, CDR2 YFSETQ. The length of the CDR3 is 15 residues. The V end was cut by 2 bases, the J end by 1 base, with 12 bases between. CDR3 sequence (DNA): TGCGCCAGCAGCTTCAGAAGCGAGGGGAACACTGAAGCTTTCTTT. Translated: CASSFRSEGNTEAFF.